Presented here are 21 T cell receptor beta chains from one specimen sequenced in a study of shared clonotypes between healthy human individuals. The repertoire was sequenced with immunoSEQ multiplex PCR; TCRdb's copy has only in-frame clones and lacks some. Of more than 2,000,000 clones in the sample, roughly 92% were seen once. Sequencing used naive CD4+ T cells sorted from blood. The sample's subset: CD45RA+ positively selected. The receptors were gathered from a man aged 18 to 29 in good health.

The chain is built from TRBV7-2 and TRBJ2-1, with 11 bases lining up with TRBD2. Trimming removed 4 bases from V and 10 bases from J; junction bases left unmatched: 6. This CDR3 comprises 14 residues. The germline gives CDR1 SGHTA, CDR2 FQGNSA. The CDR3 coding sequence is TGTGCCAGCAGCTCGGGACTAGCGGTTCCGGAGCAGTTCTTC. Its translation: CASSSGLAVPEQFF.

In regard to this clone: Other nucleotide sequences from this sample produce the same CDR3. This sequence joins TRBV5-1 and TRBJ1-1, with 7 positions matching TRBD1. The CDR3 has 15 residues. The V segment lost 2 bases and the J segment 0 bases; nucleotides outside the gene matches: 4. Germline values: CDR1 SGHRS, CDR2 YFSETQ. For the CDR3, the DNA is TGCGCCAGCAGCTTAGACAGGGCCATGAACACTGAAGCTTTCTTT. Its translation is CASSLDRAMNTEAFF.

A word on this clone: The sample holds other DNA sequences that translate to the same CDR3. This chain links TRBV28 with TRBJ1-3, with D unclear. The CDR3 spans 12 residues. Germline CDR1 reads MDHEN; CDR2 reads SYDVKM. V was cut by 4 bases and J by 4 bases, with 5 bases left in between. CDR3 residues: CASSSPGNTIYF. The CDR3, as DNA: TGTGCCAGCAGTTCTCCCGGAAACACCATATATTTT.

The chain carries TRBV5-1 and TRBJ2-6; the match to TRBD1 covers 9 bases. The CDR3 is 20 residues long. The ends lost 0 bases at V and 0 bases at J; junction bases unmatched: 10. Germline assignment: CDR1 SGHRS and CDR2 YFSETQ. The DNA of the CDR3 is TGCGCCAGCAGCTTGGCCGGGACAGGGAACTCGATCTCTGGGGCCAACGTCCTGACTTTC. Translating gives CASSLAGTGNSISGANVLTF.

In DNA, the CDR3 is TGTGCCAGCAGCTTGGCCAGGGCAGGGGGGGAGACCCAGTACTTC. This translates into CASSLARAGGETQYF. J is TRBJ2-5 and V is TRBV5-4; TRBD1 might be the D (7 bases). Germline assignment: CDR1 SGHNT and CDR2 YYREEE (reference sequence). V lost 0 bases and J 5 bases, leaving 14 bases between the germline ends. The CDR3 totals 15 residues.

The chain recombines TRBV4-1 with TRBJ2-7, with no clear D. The germline V and J ends were trimmed by 4 bases and 2 bases, with 18 bases remaining between them. The CDR3 loop spans 16 amino acids. CDR1 and CDR2 (germline): MGHRA, YSYEKL. CDR3: CASSLLRTLSTYEQYF. CDR3 nucleotides: TGCGCCAGCAGCCTCCTGAGAACCCTTAGTACCTACGAGCAGTACTTC.

The V and J genes are TRBV30 and TRBJ2-1; D gene unclear. V was shortened by 0 bases and J by 10 bases, with 7 bases between the two germline ends. The CDR3 contains 11 residues. CDR1 is GTSNPN and CDR2 is SVGIG in the germline V gene (reference sequence). CDR3 amino acids: CAWSVRWEQFF. In DNA, the CDR3 is TGTGCCTGGAGTGTACGGTGGGAGCAGTTCTTC.

The V call is TRBV7-2, the J call TRBJ1-2; 9 nucleotides agree with TRBD1. J was trimmed by 8 bases and V by 5 bases; bases with no gene match: 12. The CDR3 contains 15 residues. The germline gives CDR1 SGHTA, CDR2 FQGNSA. The CDR3 here is CASSLMGQGIGGYTF. In DNA form, the CDR3 reads TGTGCCAGCAGCCTTATGGGACAGGGAATAGGGGGCTACACCTTC.

The rearrangement uses TRBV5-1 and TRBJ2-7; TRBD1 or TRBD2 may be the D gene (5 bases each). Per germline, CDR1 SGHRS and CDR2 YFSETQ. The length of the CDR3 is 16 residues. The V and J ends lost 0 bases and 1 base respectively, with 14 bases between them. The CDR3 coding sequence is TGCGCCAGCAGCTTGGCGGGACCCCAAGGTTCCTACGAGCAGTACTTC. Its translation is CASSLAGPQGSYEQYF.

As for this clone: The sample contains more than one DNA sequence encoding this CDR3. This CDR3 reads CASSPQGNYGYTF. In DNA form, the CDR3 reads TGTGCCAGCAGCCCTCAGGGAAACTATGGCTACACCTTC. The chain employs TRBV7-2 and TRBJ1-2; maybe TRBD1 (5 bases). There are 13 residues in the CDR3. Germline CDR1 SGHTA, CDR2 FQGNSA. The V end was cut by 5 bases, the J end by 2 bases, with 9 bases between.

The chain is built from TRBV27 and TRBJ2-3; D might be TRBD1 (6 bases). V was shortened by 5 bases and J by 4 bases, with 10 bases between the two germline ends. The germline gives CDR1 MNHEY, CDR2 SMNVEV (reference sequence). The CDR3 has 13 residues. The CDR3 reads CASSHKGADTQYF. The CDR3 coding sequence is TGTGCCAGCAGTCACAAGGGGGCAGATACGCAGTATTTT.

The chain links TRBV30 to TRBJ2-7; D call uncertain. V was pared by 4 bases and J by 3 bases, with 19 bases between. CDR1 is GTSNPN and CDR2 is SVGIG in the germline V gene (reference sequence). The CDR3 totals 15 residues. CDR3 sequence reads: CAWTRGRAAIYEQYF. Here the CDR3 DNA reads TGTGCCTGGACCAGAGGCCGGGCCGCAATCTACGAGCAGTACTTC.

The chain couples TRBV19 to TRBJ1-4, with 7 nucleotides matching TRBD1. This CDR3 is built from 14 residues. Germline V lookup: CDR1 LNHDA, CDR2 SQIVND (reference sequence). Trimming took 7 bases from V and 6 from J; bases not matched to a gene: 8. The DNA of the CDR3 is TGTGCCAGTATACTAGGGGGCGCGGATGAAAAACTGTTTTTT. It translates to CASILGGADEKLFF.

The V and J genes are TRBV28 and TRBJ1-2; D uncertain. The CDR3 runs to 15 residues. V lost 6 bases, J lost 4 bases, and 18 bases lay in between. Germline assignment: CDR1 MDHEN and CDR2 SYDVKM. The CDR3 protein is CASSREGVLTYGYTF. The DNA of the CDR3 is TGTGCCAGCAGCCGCGAGGGAGTCCTAACCTATGGCTACACCTTC.

CDR3 protein: CAISEGALNEKLFF. The DNA of the CDR3 is TGTGCCATCAGTGAGGGGGCCCTTAATGAAAAACTGTTTTTT. V gene TRBV10-3 combines with J gene TRBJ1-4; D perhaps matches TRBD1 (5 bases). Germline V gene lookup returns CDR1 ENHRY and CDR2 SYGVKD. The CDR3 totals 14 residues. V was clipped by 2 bases and J by 4 bases, with 8 bases between them.

V gene TRBV2 combines with J gene TRBJ2-2, with 10 bases identical to TRBD1. The V segment lost 6 bases and the J segment 6 bases; nucleotides outside the gene matches: 10. CDR3 size: 16 residues. Germline CDR1 and CDR2: SNHLY and FYNNEI. The CDR3 region is CASRRGQGPFAGELFF. As DNA, the CDR3 is TGTGCCAGCAGGAGGGGACAGGGGCCGTTCGCCGGGGAGCTGTTTTTT. Supplemented by reference TRBV2 and TRBJ2-2, the full variable domain reads EPEVTQTPSHQVTQMGQEVILRCVPISNHLYFYWYRQILGQKVEFLVSFYNNEISEKSEIFDDQFSVERPDGSNFTLKIRSTKLEDSAMYFCASRRGQGPFAGELFFGEGSRLTVL.

The chain carries TRBV6-1 and TRBJ1-5, with TRBD1 as a possible D gene (5 bases). This CDR3 region has 14 residues. Germline V CDR1 and CDR2: MNHNS, SASEGT. V lost 4 bases and J lost 0, with 7 bases in between. The DNA of the CDR3 is TGTGCCAGCAGTGCACAGGATAGCAATCAGCCCCAGCATTTT. Translated: CASSAQDSNQPQHF.

The chain employs TRBV2 and TRBJ2-7; 11 nucleotides align to TRBD2. This CDR3 is built from 14 residues. The germline V gene encodes CDR1 SNHLY and CDR2 FYNNEI. V was clipped by 6 bases and J by 7 bases; unmatched bases: 8. The CDR3 region is CASSSGTSGLEQYF. The CDR3 nucleotides read TGTGCCAGCAGCTCGGGGACTAGCGGTTTGGAGCAGTACTTC. Based on the CDR3 plus reference TRBV2 and TRBJ2-7, the full variable domain is EPEVTQTPSHQVTQMGQEVILRCVPISNHLYFYWYRQILGQKVEFLVSFYNNEISEKSEIFDDQFSVERPDGSNFTLKIRSTKLEDSAMYFCASSSGTSGLEQYFGPGTRLTVT.

V and J are TRBV7-2 and TRBJ2-1, with TRBD1 matching 11 bases. The CDR3 is made up of 15 amino acids. CDR1 is SGHTA and CDR2 is FQGNSA in the germline V gene. Losses at the gene ends were 7 bases for V and 2 bases for J; bases not matched to a gene: 4. The CDR3 loop reads CASILDRGPYNEQFF. CDR3 coding DNA: TGTGCCAGCATCCTGGACAGGGGGCCCTACAATGAGCAGTTCTTC.

The gene calls are TRBV27 and TRBJ1-5; maybe TRBD1 (5 bases). Trimming pared 6 bases from V and 0 bases from J, leaving 12 bases between. The CDR3 runs 15 residues. CDR1 and CDR2 (germline): MNHEY, SMNVEV (reference sequence). CDR3 sequence (DNA): TGTGCCAGCAGATCGGTGGGGGTTAGCAATCAGCCCCAGCATTTT. Protein: CASRSVGVSNQPQHF.

The V and J genes are TRBV19 and TRBJ1-2; 9 bases align to TRBD1. Per germline, CDR1 LNHDA and CDR2 SQIVND (reference sequence). The CDR3 has 16 residues. Trimming cost V 7 bases and J 0 bases; bases outside gene matches: 9. The CDR3 coding sequence is TGTGCCAGTACCATTAAACGGGACAGGGCTAACTATGGCTACACCTTC. It is translated as CASTIKRDRANYGYTF.